The next 8 T cell receptor beta chains were all read from a single sample in a study of cytomegalovirus exposure and HLA in healthy donors. Primers: 60 Vbeta forward and 13 Jbeta reverse. Assay: immunoSEQ multiplex PCR; the TCRdb copy retains only in-frame clones and omits some. The sample has 95,000 or so clones; 65% to 90% are singletons. Sequencing used PBMCs. The receptors come from a woman between 65 and 79 years old in good health and CMV-seropositive.

The table lists this clone with many counts. The CDR3 sequence: CASSDSSTSGSTDTQYF. Here the CDR3 DNA reads TGTGCCAGCAGTGATTCGTCGACTAGCGGGAGCACAGATACGCAGTATTTT. The chain combines TRBV2 with TRBJ2-3; 10 bases fit TRBD2. This CDR3 comprises 17 residues. Trimming removed 3 bases from V and 0 bases from J; junction bases left unmatched: 6. Germline-derived CDR1 and CDR2 are SNHLY and FYNNEI. The variable domain in full, with the rest retrieved from reference TRBV2 and TRBJ2-3, is EPEVTQTPSHQVTQMGQEVILRCVPISNHLYFYWYRQILGQKVEFLVSFYNNEISEKSEIFDDQFSVERPDGSNFTLKIRSTKLEDSAMYFCASSDSSTSGSTDTQYFGPGTRLTVL.

This chain connects TRBV7-2 to TRBJ1-1; D gene ambiguous. The CDR3 has 12 amino acids. Germline V gene sequence: CDR1 SGHTA, CDR2 FQGNSA. V dropped 2 bases and J dropped 10 bases, with 11 bases sitting between them. CDR3 in DNA: TGTGCCAGCAGCTTATATCTAGGGAGAGCTTTCTTT. Translated: CASSLYLGRAFF.

This chain connects TRBV11-3 to TRBJ2-7; no definite D call. The V gene's germline CDR1 is SGHNT and CDR2 YENEEA. Trimming stripped 5 bases from V and 3 bases from J, with 8 bases between. CDR3 length: 12 residues. CDR3 residues: CASSLRNYEQYF. As DNA, the CDR3 is TGTGCCAGCAGCCTCAGGAACTACGAGCAGTACTTC.

This clone was seen once. The rearrangement uses TRBV6-6 and TRBJ1-5; 8 bases align to TRBD1. V was pared by 6 bases and J by 3 bases, with 7 bases of the junction left unmatched. The CDR3 sequence is 15 residues long. Germline lookup yields CDR1 MNHNY and CDR2 SVGAGI (reference sequence). CDR3 in DNA: TGTGCCAGCAGCCCCGGACAGGGCCCCAATCAGCCCCAGCATTTT. It translates to CASSPGQGPNQPQHF.

The chain has TRBV6-5 and TRBJ2-5; the D gene is possibly TRBD2 (6 bases). V was pared by 6 bases and J by 4 bases, with 12 bases between. The CDR3 loop spans 13 amino acids. Germline assignment: CDR1 MNHEY and CDR2 SVGAGI. The CDR3 nucleotides read TGTGCCAGCAGGGGAATGGGGGGAGAGACCCAGTACTTC. Protein sequence: CASRGMGGETQYF.

This clone was observed a few times. V usage is TRBV7-3 and J usage is TRBJ2-1, with D maybe TRBD2 (6 bases). The CDR3 totals 15 residues. Trimming cost V 2 bases and J 7 bases, with 15 bases left between them. The V gene's germline CDR1 is SGHTA and CDR2 FQGTGA. CDR3: CASSLRGWPENEQFF. The CDR3 nucleotides are TGTGCCAGCAGCTTACGGGGGTGGCCCGAAAATGAGCAGTTCTTC.

The chain has TRBV4-2 and TRBJ1-5; possible D gene TRBD1, 5 bases. Germline V gives CDR1 LGHNA, CDR2 YNFKEQ. V was shortened by 0 bases and J by 7 bases, with 16 bases between the two germline ends. The CDR3 loop spans 16 amino acids. CDR3 coding DNA: TGTGCCAGCAGCCAAGAGCCGGGAGGGGTCGGGCAGCCCCAGCATTTT. Translating it yields CASSQEPGGVGQPQHF.

This clone was picked up a small number of times. The chain uses TRBV6-6 and TRBJ1-5; TRBD1 aligns across 7 bases. V shed 6 bases and J 1 base; nucleotides not matched to a gene: 3. CDR3 size: 14 residues. Germline CDR1 MNHNY, CDR2 SVGAGI (reference sequence). The CDR3 DNA reads as TGTGCCAGCAGGACGGACAGGAGCAATCAGCCCCAGCATTTT. Translating gives CASRTDRSNQPQHF.